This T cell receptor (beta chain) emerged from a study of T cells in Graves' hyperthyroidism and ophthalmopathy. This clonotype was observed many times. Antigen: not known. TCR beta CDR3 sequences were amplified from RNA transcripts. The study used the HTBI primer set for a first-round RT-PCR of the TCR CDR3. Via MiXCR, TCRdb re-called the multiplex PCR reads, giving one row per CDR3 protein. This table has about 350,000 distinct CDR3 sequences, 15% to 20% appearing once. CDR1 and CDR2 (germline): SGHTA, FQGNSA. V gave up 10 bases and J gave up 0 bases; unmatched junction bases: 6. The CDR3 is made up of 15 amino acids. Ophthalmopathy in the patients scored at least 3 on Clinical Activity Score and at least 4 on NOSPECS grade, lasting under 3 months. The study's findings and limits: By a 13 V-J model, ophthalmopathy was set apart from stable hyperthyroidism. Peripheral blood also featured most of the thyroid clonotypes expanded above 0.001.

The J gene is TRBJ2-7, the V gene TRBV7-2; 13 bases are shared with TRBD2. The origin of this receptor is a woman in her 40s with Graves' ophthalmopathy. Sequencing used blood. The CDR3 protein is CATRLAGGLSYEQYF. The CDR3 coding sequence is TGTGCCACCCGACTAGCGGGAGGACTCTCCTACGAGCAGTACTTC.